This is a list of T cell receptor beta chains from one sample in a study of T cell repertoires in cytomegalovirus infection. TCRdb recomputed calls from the reads with MiXCR, one row per CDR3 protein. The table records roughly 230,000 distinct CDR3 sequences, roughly 12% of them present only once. Sample: PBMCs. These receptors originate from a human donor in good health (CMV status not recorded). Some clones in this sample may be carry-over from other donors' samples. The CDR3 runs from the conserved cysteine through the conserved F or W. A D gene is named only where the DNA matches it firmly. Only part of the rows carry a size: once, few, many, or a class if the clone is expanded.

size,D,V,J,DNA,CDR3
few,.,TRBV6-2/TRBV6-3,TRBJ2-4,TGTGCCAGCAGTTACCAGCAGGGGAGGGGTGGAGAAATACTAGCCAAAAACATTCAGTACTTC,CASSYQQGRGGEILAKNIQYF
many,.,TRBV27,TRBJ2-7,TGTGCCAGCAGTTTAAACCCCGACAGCTCCTACGAGCAGTACTTC,CASSLNPDSSYEQYF
.,.,TRBV20-1,TRBJ2-2,TGCAGTGCTAGAGCTGCAGGAACCGGGGAGCTGTTTTTT,CSARAAGTGELFF
many,TRBD1,TRBV5-1,TRBJ2-6,TGTGCCAGCAGTCCGGGACAGGGGAGCTCTGGGGCCAACGTCCTGACTTTC,CASSPGQGSSGANVLTF
few,.,TRBV28,TRBJ2-7,TGTGCCAGCAGTTTTATCCAGCCCGGGGAATCCTACGAGCAGTACTTC,CASSFIQPGESYEQYF
many,.,TRBV7-7,TRBJ2-5,TGTGCCAGCAGCTTAGAACCGACGGGGCAAGAGACCCAGTACTTC,CASSLEPTGQETQYF
.,TRBD2,TRBV20-1,TRBJ2-1,TGCAGTGCACAGGGACTAGCGGGAGGATACAATGAGCAGTTCTTC,CSAQGLAGGYNEQFF
.,TRBD2,TRBV5-6,TRBJ2-7,TGTGCCAGCAGAAAGGCGGGGGGGACCTACGAGCAGTACTTC,CASRKAGGTYEQYF
many,TRBD1,TRBV7-2,TRBJ1-2,TGTGCCAGCAGCCGAACCGACAGGGGGTATGGCTACACCTTC,CASSRTDRGYGYTF
few,TRBD1,TRBV19,TRBJ1-1,TGTGCCAGTATGGTGACAGGGGTGTCTGAAGCTTTCTTT,CASMVTGVSEAFF
.,.,TRBV5-4,TRBJ1-2,TGTGCCAGCAGCTTGTACGGCAGCTATGGCTACACCTTC,CASSLYGSYGYTF
many,.,TRBV7-2,TRBJ1-1,TGTGCCAGCAGCTTCAGGTTGAGGGGAGGCACTGAAGCTTTCTTT,CASSFRLRGGTEAFF
few,.,TRBV7-9,TRBJ2-3,TGTGCCAGCAGCTTGGCGGGGGCCGGGATGGATACGCAGTATTTT,CASSLAGAGMDTQYF
many,TRBD2,TRBV7-8,TRBJ2-7,TGTGCCAGCAGCTTATCGGTTTTGGGGGGGGTCCACGAGCAGTACTTC,CASSLSVLGGVHEQYF
many,TRBD1,TRBV28,TRBJ2-5,TGTGCCAGCAGTTTAGCCCCGGGACAGGGGGCTGAAGAGACCCAGTACTTC,CASSLAPGQGAEETQYF
few,.,TRBV11-2,TRBJ2-5,TGTGCCAGCAGCCACGGATCCCAAGAGACCCAGTACTTC,CASSHGSQETQYF
many,TRBD2,TRBV7-2,TRBJ2-4,TGTGCCAGCAGCTTAGTACTAGCGGGGGCCACGGGGATTCAGTACTTC,CASSLVLAGATGIQYF
.,TRBD2,TRBV19,TRBJ2-3,TGTGCCAGTAGTATAGGAAGCGGGAGCGGAGATACGCAGTATTTT,CASSIGSGSGDTQYF
many,.,TRBV7-2,TRBJ1-2,TGTGCCAGCAGCTTAGACAGCTACGGCTACACCTTC,CASSLDSYGYTF
many,.,TRBV11-2,TRBJ2-3,TGTGCCAGCAGCCCCGGTCGCTATACGCAGTATTTT,CASSPGRYTQYF